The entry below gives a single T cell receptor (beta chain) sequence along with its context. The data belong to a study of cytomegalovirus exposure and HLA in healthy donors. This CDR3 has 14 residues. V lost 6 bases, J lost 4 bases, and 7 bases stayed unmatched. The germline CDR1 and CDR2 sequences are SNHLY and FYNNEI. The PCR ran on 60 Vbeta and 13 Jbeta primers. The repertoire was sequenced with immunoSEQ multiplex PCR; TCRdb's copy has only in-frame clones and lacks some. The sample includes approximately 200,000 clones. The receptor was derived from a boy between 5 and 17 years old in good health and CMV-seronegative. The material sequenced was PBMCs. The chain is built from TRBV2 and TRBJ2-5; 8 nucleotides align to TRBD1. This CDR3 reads CASSGQGGRETQYF. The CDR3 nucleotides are TGTGCCAGCAGCGGACAGGGTGGGAGAGAGACCCAGTACTTC.